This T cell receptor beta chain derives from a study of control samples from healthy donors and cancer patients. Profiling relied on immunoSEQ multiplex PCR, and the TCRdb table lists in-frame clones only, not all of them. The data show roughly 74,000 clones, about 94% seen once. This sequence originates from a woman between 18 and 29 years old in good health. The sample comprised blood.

The CDR3: CASSPRAETQYF. For the CDR3, the DNA is TGCGCCAGCAGCCCCCGGGCGGAGACCCAGTACTTC. The V call is TRBV5-1, the J call TRBJ2-5, with D hard to call. The germline V and J ends were trimmed by 4 bases and 5 bases, with 9 bases remaining between them. The germline V gene has CDR1 SGHRS and CDR2 YFSETQ. The CDR3 sequence is 12 residues long.